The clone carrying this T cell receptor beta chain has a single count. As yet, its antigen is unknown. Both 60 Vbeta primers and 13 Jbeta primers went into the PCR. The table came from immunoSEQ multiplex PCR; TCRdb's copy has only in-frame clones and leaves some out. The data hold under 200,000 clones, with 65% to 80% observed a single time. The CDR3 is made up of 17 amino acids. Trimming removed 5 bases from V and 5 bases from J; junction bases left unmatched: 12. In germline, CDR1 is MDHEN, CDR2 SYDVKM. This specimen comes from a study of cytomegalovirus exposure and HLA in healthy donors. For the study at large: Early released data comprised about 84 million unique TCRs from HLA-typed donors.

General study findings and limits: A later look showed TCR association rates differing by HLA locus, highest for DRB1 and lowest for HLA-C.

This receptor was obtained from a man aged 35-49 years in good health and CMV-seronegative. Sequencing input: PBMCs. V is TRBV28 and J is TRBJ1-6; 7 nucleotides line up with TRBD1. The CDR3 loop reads CASSLDSTGPNNSPLHF. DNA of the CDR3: TGTGCCAGCAGTCTTGATTCGACAGGGCCAAATAATTCACCCCTCCACTTT.